The 16 T cell receptor beta chains in this list originate from one sample, sequenced in a study of tissue T cells after allogeneic stem cell transplantation. Documented time point: mouse harvest day 14 after allogeneic transplant. Each mouse received 10^7 T-cell-depleted marrow cells plus 10^6 splenic CD5+ T cells by tail vein. Libraries were prepared by immunoSEQ multiplex PCR; TCRdb keeps only in-frame clonotypes and omits some of them. The data contain about 1,400 clones, 50% of them seen just once; the ten biggest clones take up roughly a quarter. Sequencing input: liver tissue. These receptors came from a female BALB/c mouse given C57BL/6 T cells with graft-versus-host disease after an allogeneic hematopoietic cell transplant.

As regards this clone: Gene and germline names: mouse. The CDR3 reads CASGGETGGWEDTQYF. The covered CDR3 bases are TGTGCCAGCGGTGGGGAGACTGGGGGCTGGGAAGACACCCAGTAC. The rearrangement links TRBV13-2 to TRBJ2-5, with 9 nucleotides matching TRBD2. The read gets to within 1 residue of the CDR3 end, and the germline J gene fills in the rest. This CDR3 has 16 residues. Germline trimming cut 3 bases from V and 4 bases from J; bases unmatched to any gene: 9. Per the germline V gene, CDR1 is NNHNN and CDR2 is SYGAGS (reference sequence).

This clone was seen a few times. The gene names here belong to mouse. The CDR3 is cut off 1 residue early in the read; its end comes from the germline J gene. This chain connects TRBV4 to TRBJ2-4, with TRBD2 matching over 7 bases. This CDR3 has 15 amino acids. Germline CDR1 and CDR2: LGHDT and YNNKQL (reference sequence). Trimming at V came to 7 bases and at J to 0 bases, leaving 7 bases not matched to a gene. This CDR3 is CASIGWGTSQNTLYF. CDR3 DNA (partial): TGTGCCAGCATTGGCTGGGGGACTAGTCAAAACACCTTGTAC.

This clone was observed a few times. Gene names denote mouse genes. The read is 1 residue too short to cover the CDR3 end, so that end is filled in from the germline J gene. The chain joins TRBV13-3 to TRBJ1-2, with D unclear. Germline CDR1 is NNHDY and CDR2 is SYVADS. The germline V and J ends were trimmed by 0 bases and 0 bases, with 6 bases remaining between them. This CDR3 has 14 residues. The chain's CDR3 is CASSDDKSNSDYTF. CDR3 DNA (partial): TGTGCCAGCAGTGATGACAAATCAAACTCCGACTACACC.

About this clone itself: Gene labels here are mouse ones. The DNA ends 1 residue before the CDR3 does, and the rest of the CDR3 is filled in from the germline J gene. V gene TRBV26 combines with J gene TRBJ1-4, with no clear D. The V and J ends lost 6 bases and 0 bases respectively, with 8 bases between them. The germline V gene encodes CDR1 KGHPV and CDR2 FQNQEV (reference sequence). The CDR3 spans 14 residues. The covered CDR3 bases are TGTGCCAGCAGCCCTGAAATTTCCAACGAAAGATTATTT. Protein: CASSPEISNERLF. The whole CDR3 reads CASSPEISNERLFF.

About this clone itself: Mouse germline and gene names are used. The CDR3 end falls 1 residue outside the read, so it is completed with the germline J gene. The gene calls are TRBV5 and TRBJ1-6; 9 bases line up with TRBD1. TRBJ1-6 is an ORF for which the function is uncertain. Germline CDR1 is LGHNA and CDR2 is YNLKQL (reference sequence). With V trimmed by 0 bases and J by 5 bases, 5 bases remained unmatched. The CDR3 is made up of 17 amino acids. The sequenced CDR3 bases are TGTGCCAGCAGCCAAGATATTCGGACAGGGGATAATTCGCCCCTCTAC. Translating it yields CASSQDIRTGDNSPLY. The entire CDR3 is CASSQDIRTGDNSPLYF.

Comment on this clone: Each gene name is a mouse one. The read finishes 1 residue shy of the CDR3 end, and the germline J gene is used to complete it. The V and J genes are TRBV31 and TRBJ2-4; D might be TRBD2 (6 bases). The CDR3 is made up of 14 amino acids. Trimming left V 3 bases short and J 0 bases short, with 10 bases between. CDR1 is GKSSPN, CDR2 SITVG, per germline. Partial CDR3 DNA: TGTGCCTGGAGCCCGACTGGTAGTCAAAACACCTTGTAC. The encoded protein is CAWSPTGSQNTLY. The complete CDR3 protein is CAWSPTGSQNTLYF.

On this clone itself: Each gene name is a mouse one. The observed sequence ends 1 residue before the CDR3 terminus, with the missing tail filled in from the germline J gene. The chain carries TRBV3 and TRBJ1-3; D might be TRBD1 (5 bases). CDR3 length: 16 amino acids. The germline V and J ends were trimmed by 2 bases and 0 bases, with 11 bases remaining between them. Germline V gene lookup returns CDR1 SNHLY and CDR2 FYNGKV (reference sequence). The CDR3: CASSLFGANSGNTLYF. CDR3 DNA (partial): TGTGCCAGCAGCTTATTCGGGGCAAATTCTGGAAATACGCTCTAT.

On this clone itself: All gene names here are mouse names. The CDR3 goes on 1 residue after the read ends, and that part is filled in from the germline J gene. The genes are TRBV12-1 and TRBJ2-7; 7 bases match TRBD2. Trimming took 0 bases from V and 0 from J; bases not matched to a gene: 1. This CDR3 contains 14 residues. Looked up from germline, CDR1 is SGHSN and CDR2 is HYEKVE. CDR3 sequence: CASSLDWASYEQYF. CDR3 bases read: TGTGCCAGCTCTCTCGACTGGGCCTCCTATGAACAGTAC.

This clone is termed large. Gene and germline names: mouse. The read terminates 1 residue before the CDR3 end, so the remaining end is supplied by the germline J gene. The chain employs TRBV3 and TRBJ2-1; 7 nucleotides align to TRBD1. V shed 5 bases and J 1 base; nucleotides not matched to a gene: 5. Germline V gene sequence: CDR1 SNHLY, CDR2 FYNGKV (reference sequence). The length of the CDR3 is 15 residues. The CDR3 is CASSPPGQNYAEQFF. The DNA read from the CDR3 is TGTGCCAGCAGCCCCCCGGGACAGAACTATGCTGAGCAGTTC.

Notes on this clone: Gene names are the mouse ones. The CDR3 end is not reached by the read, which stops 1 residue before it; the germline J gene fills it in. The chain carries TRBV17 and TRBJ2-1, with TRBD2 identical over 9 bases. The CDR3 runs to 16 residues. Germline CDR1 is MNHDT and CDR2 is YYDKIL. Losses at the gene ends were 3 bases for V and 7 bases for J; bases not matched to a gene: 10. This CDR3 is CASSSVWGGAGAEQFF. CDR3 DNA, as far as it was read: TGTGCTAGCAGTAGTGTTTGGGGGGGCGCTGGGGCTGAGCAGTTC.

In its sample, this clone was seen a few times. The gene names here belong to mouse. The sequenced fragment ends 1 residue before the CDR3 boundary, so the rest is inferred from the germline J gene. The chain is built from TRBV3 and TRBJ2-7, with a possible D match to TRBD1 (6 bases). Deletions cut 0 bases from V and 6 bases from J, with 9 bases between. Germline CDR1 and CDR2: SNHLY and FYNGKV (reference sequence). This CDR3 comprises 13 residues. The CDR3 spells CASSLALGGEQYF. The sequenced CDR3 bases are TGTGCCAGCAGCTTAGCGCTAGGGGGTGAACAGTAC.

This clone came up a few times. The genes and germline here are from mouse. The read ends 1 residue shy of where the CDR3 ends; the end is completed using the germline J gene. The chain links TRBV13-2 to TRBJ1-2; the D is unclear. The CDR3 spans 14 residues. Trimming took 0 bases from V and 0 from J, leaving 6 bases between them. CDR1 NNHNN and CDR2 SYGAGS come from the germline V gene (reference sequence). The sequenced part of the CDR3 DNA is TGTGCCAGCGGTGATGCGAGGGCAAACTCCGACTACACC. This encodes CASGDARANSDYT. The entire CDR3 is CASGDARANSDYTF.

This clone is classed as large. Gene names refer to mouse genes. The read falls 1 residue short of the CDR3 end, and the missing part is taken from the germline J gene. The chain recombines TRBV2 with TRBJ2-7, with 7 bases identical to TRBD2. The CDR3 contains 15 residues. The germline gives CDR1 LGHNA, CDR2 YSYQKL. Unmatched junction bases numbered 2, after V lost 0 bases and J lost 0 bases. The CDR3: CASSQDWGDSYEQYF. The DNA read from the CDR3 is TGTGCCAGCAGCCAAGATTGGGGGGACTCCTATGAACAGTAC.

Comment on this clone: The germline and genes are mouse ones. The CDR3 is cut off 1 residue early in the read; its end comes from the germline J gene. The chain combines TRBV3 with TRBJ1-1; D gene unclear. CDR3 size: 13 residues. V was shortened by 5 bases and J by 0 bases, with 7 bases between the two germline ends. CDR1 and CDR2 (germline): SNHLY, FYNGKV (reference sequence). The CDR3 DNA, read in part, is TGTGCCAGCAGCCCCCACGCAAACACAGAAGTCTTC. Its protein product is CASSPHANTEVF. In full, the CDR3 is CASSPHANTEVFF.

This clone is large. The germline and genes are mouse ones. From the germline J gene comes the end of the CDR3, since the read stops 1 residue before it. This chain joins TRBV19 and TRBJ2-1; TRBD1 is a possible D gene (5 bases). V was trimmed by 4 bases and J by 5 bases, leaving 10 bases between them. Germline V gives CDR1 FNHDT, CDR2 SITEND (reference sequence). This CDR3 is 13 amino acids long. This chain's CDR3 is CASSPDRDAEQFF. The CDR3 DNA, read in part, is TGTGCCAGCAGTCCCGACAGAGATGCTGAGCAGTTC.

Comment on this clone: Each gene name is a mouse one. CDR3 DNA (partial): TGTGCCAGCAGTCTGTCGAAGGGACAGGGGGCTGGAAATACGCTCTAT. Translation: CASSLSKGQGAGNTLY. The entire CDR3 is CASSLSKGQGAGNTLYF. This chain joins TRBV26 and TRBJ1-3; 11 bases align to TRBD1. The sequence runs out 1 residue before the end of the CDR3; the remainder is reconstructed from the germline J gene. There are 17 residues in the CDR3. Germline CDR1 is KGHPV and CDR2 is FQNQEV (reference sequence). Losses at the gene ends were 0 bases for V and 2 bases for J; bases not matched to a gene: 3.